This TCR beta chain was captured by sequencing in a study of OX40 agonist ivuxolimab in advanced cancers. Background on the study: Patients undergoing dose escalation presented with hepatocellular carcinoma, melanoma, renal cell or head and neck cancer. Study outcomes and limitations: With doses of 0.1 to 3.0 mg/kg, CD4+ and CD8+ blood T cells had undergone clonal expansion by week 6. Some of the lowest clonal expansion was seen in partial responders at 0.1-3.0 mg/kg.

Sequencing used immunoSEQ multiplex PCR; TCRdb keeps in-frame clones, though not all of them. The data show about 52,000 clones, with roughly 84% seen just once and around 12% held by the top ten. On this clone itself: Its antigen is still unknown.

CDR3 length: 12 residues. V gave up 1 base and J gave up 4 bases, with 5 bases separating them. Looked up from germline, CDR1 is SGHVS and CDR2 is FNYEAQ. V gene TRBV7-6 combines with J gene TRBJ2-7; D perhaps matches TRBD1 (5 bases). Sequencing used CD4+ or CD8+ T cells sorted from blood, obtained in a trial of the OX40 agonist ivuxolimab. The clonotype was recovered from an adult with an advanced solid tumor such as melanoma, head and neck, liver or kidney cancer. The CDR3 DNA is TGTGCCAGCAGCTTAGGACAGTACGAGCAGTACTTC. As protein: CASSLGQYEQYF.